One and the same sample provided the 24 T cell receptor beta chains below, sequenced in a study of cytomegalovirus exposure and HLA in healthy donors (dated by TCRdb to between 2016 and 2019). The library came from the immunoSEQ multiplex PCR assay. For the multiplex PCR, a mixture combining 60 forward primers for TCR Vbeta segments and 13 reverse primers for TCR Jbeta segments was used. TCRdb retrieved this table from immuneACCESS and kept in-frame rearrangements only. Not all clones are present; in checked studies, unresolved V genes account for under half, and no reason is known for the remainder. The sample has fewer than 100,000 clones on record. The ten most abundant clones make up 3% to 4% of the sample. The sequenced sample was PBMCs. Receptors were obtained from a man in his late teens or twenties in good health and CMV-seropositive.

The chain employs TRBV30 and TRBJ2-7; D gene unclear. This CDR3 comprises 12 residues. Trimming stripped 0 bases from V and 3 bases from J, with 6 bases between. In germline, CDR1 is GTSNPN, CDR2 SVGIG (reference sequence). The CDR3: CAWSVSSYEQYF. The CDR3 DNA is TGTGCCTGGAGTGTATCGAGCTACGAGCAGTACTTC.

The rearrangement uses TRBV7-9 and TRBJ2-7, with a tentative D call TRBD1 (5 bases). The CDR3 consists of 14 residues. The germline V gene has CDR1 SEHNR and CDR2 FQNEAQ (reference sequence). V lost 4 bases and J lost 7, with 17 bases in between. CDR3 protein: CASSSLQGFGEQYF. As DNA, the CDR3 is TGTGCCAGCAGCTCCCTGCAGGGTTTCGGAGAGCAGTACTTC.

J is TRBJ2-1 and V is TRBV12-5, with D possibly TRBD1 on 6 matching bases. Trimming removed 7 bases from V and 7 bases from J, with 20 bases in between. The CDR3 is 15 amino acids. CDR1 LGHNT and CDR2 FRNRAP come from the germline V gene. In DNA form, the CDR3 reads TGTGCTAGTGTATTGAGGGCGCCCGGACAGAATGAGCAGTTCTTC. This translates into CASVLRAPGQNEQFF.

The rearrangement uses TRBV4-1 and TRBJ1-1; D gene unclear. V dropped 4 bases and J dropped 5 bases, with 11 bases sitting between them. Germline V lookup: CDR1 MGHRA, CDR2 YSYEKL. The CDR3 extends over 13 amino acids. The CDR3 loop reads CASSPTGWTEAFF. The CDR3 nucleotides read TGCGCCAGCAGCCCCACGGGGTGGACTGAAGCTTTCTTT.

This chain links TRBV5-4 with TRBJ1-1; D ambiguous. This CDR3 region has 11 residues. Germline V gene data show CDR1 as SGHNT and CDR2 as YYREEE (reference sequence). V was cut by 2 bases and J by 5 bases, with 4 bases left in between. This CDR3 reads CASSFLTEAFF. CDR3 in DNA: TGTGCCAGCAGCTTTCTTACTGAAGCTTTCTTT.

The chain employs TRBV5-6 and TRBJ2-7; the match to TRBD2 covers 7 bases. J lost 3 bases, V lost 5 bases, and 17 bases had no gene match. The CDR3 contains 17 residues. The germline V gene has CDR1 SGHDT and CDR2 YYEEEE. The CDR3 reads CASSQARLAGTDYEQYF. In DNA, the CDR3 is TGTGCCAGCAGTCAGGCCCGACTAGCCGGAACGGACTACGAGCAGTACTTC.

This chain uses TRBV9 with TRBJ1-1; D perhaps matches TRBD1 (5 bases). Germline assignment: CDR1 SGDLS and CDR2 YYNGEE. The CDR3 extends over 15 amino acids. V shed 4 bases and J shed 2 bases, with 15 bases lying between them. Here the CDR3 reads CASSQLGGENTEAFF. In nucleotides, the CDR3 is TGTGCCAGCAGCCAGTTGGGGGGAGAAAACACTGAAGCTTTCTTT.

CDR3 DNA: TGTGCCAGCAGCTACACGACCGGGACAGGAGGAAATCAGCCCCAGCATTTT. Protein product: CASSYTTGTGGNQPQHF. The chain has TRBV7-9 and TRBJ1-5; 8 positions match TRBD1. V was pared by 4 bases and J by 4 bases, with 12 bases of the junction left unmatched. CDR1 and CDR2 (germline): SEHNR, FQNEAQ (reference sequence). The CDR3 is made up of 17 amino acids.

CDR3 DNA: TGTGCCAGTAGTAGCGGGGTGACTCTAGGTGGTAATTCACCCCTCCACTTT. Protein product: CASSSGVTLGGNSPLHF. The gene calls are TRBV19 and TRBJ1-6; D not resolved. CDR3 length: 17 amino acids. The germline CDR1 and CDR2 sequences are LNHDA and SQIVND (reference sequence). V lost 4 bases and J 6 bases, leaving 19 bases between the germline ends.

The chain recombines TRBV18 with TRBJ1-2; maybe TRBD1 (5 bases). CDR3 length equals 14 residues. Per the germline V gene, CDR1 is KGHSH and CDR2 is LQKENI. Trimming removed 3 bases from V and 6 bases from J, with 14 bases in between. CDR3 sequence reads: CASSPTTDFHGYTF. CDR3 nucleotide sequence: TGTGCCAGCTCACCGACGACAGACTTCCATGGCTACACCTTC.

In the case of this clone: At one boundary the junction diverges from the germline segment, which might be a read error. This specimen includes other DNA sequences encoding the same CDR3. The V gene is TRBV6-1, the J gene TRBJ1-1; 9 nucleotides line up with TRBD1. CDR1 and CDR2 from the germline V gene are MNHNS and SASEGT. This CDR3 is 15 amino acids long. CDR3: CASSENEGQGTEAFF. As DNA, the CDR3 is TGCGCCAGCAGTGAAAACGAGGGACAGGGCACTGAAGCTTTCTTT.

This chain's CDR3 is CASSFGLGETQYF. The CDR3 region has the DNA TGTGCCAGCAGCTTTGGACTAGGAGAGACCCAGTACTTC. The chain carries TRBV7-3 and TRBJ2-5, with 7 bases fitting TRBD2. Germline V CDR1 and CDR2: SGHTA, FQGTGA. The CDR3 is made up of 13 amino acids. V was pared by 3 bases and J by 4 bases, with 2 bases of the junction left unmatched.

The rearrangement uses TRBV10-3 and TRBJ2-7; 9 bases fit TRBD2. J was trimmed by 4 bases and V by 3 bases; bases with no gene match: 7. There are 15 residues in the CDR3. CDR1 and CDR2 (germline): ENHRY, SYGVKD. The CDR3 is CAISDGASGEYEQYF. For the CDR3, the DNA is TGTGCCATCAGTGATGGGGCTAGCGGGGAGTACGAGCAGTACTTC.

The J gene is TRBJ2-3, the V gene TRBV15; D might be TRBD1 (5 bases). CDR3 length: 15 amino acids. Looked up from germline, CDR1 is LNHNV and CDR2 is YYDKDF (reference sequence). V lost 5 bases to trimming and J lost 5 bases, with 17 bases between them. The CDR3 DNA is TGTGCCACCAGCCGAAGGACCCGCCAGGGAGATACGCAGTATTTT. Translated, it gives CATSRRTRQGDTQYF.

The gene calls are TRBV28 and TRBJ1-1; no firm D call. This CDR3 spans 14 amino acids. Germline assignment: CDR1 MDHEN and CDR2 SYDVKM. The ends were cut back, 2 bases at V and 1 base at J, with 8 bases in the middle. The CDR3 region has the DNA TGTGCCAGCAGTTTAGCCACATCGAACACTGAAGCTTTCTTT. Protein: CASSLATSNTEAFF.

The CDR3 spells CASSIGQGWADTQYF. CDR3 coding DNA: TGTGCCAGCAGCATCGGACAGGGATGGGCAGATACGCAGTATTTT. This rearrangement joins TRBV6-5 to TRBJ2-3; 8 bases are a match to TRBD1. Trimming cost V 6 bases and J 4 bases; bases outside gene matches: 9. CDR3 length: 15 residues. CDR1 and CDR2 from the germline V gene are MNHEY and SVGAGI.

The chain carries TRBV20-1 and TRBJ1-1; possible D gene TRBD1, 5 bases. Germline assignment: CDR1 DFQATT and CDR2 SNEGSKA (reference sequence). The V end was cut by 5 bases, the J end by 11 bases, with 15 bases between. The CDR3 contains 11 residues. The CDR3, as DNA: TGCAGTGCTCTTCTCGGGGGTAGGGCTTTCTTT. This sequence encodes CSALLGGRAFF.

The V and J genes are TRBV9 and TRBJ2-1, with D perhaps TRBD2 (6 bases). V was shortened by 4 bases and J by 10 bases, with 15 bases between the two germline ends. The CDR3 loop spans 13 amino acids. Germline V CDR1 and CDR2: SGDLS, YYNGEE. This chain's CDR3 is CASSPPEGMEQFF. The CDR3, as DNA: TGTGCCAGCAGCCCACCGGAGGGTATGGAGCAGTTCTTC.

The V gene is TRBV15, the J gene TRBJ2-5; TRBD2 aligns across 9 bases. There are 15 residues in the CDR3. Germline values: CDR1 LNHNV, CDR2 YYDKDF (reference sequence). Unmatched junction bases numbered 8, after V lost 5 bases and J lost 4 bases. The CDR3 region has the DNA TGTGCCACCAGCGCCCGGGGTAGCGGGAGAGAGACCCAGTACTTC. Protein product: CATSARGSGRETQYF.

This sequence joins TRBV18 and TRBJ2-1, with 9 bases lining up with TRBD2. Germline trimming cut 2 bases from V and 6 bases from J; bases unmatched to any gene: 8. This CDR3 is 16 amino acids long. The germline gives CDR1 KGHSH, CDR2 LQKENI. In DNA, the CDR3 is TGTGCCAGCTCACCAGGGACTAGCAATCGGCTCAATGAGCAGTTCTTC. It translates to CASSPGTSNRLNEQFF.

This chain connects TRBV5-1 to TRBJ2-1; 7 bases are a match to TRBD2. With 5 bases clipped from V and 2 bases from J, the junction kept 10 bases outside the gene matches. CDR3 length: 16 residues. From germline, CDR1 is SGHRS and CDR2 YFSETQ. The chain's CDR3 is CASSRGDSGPYNEQFF. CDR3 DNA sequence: TGCGCCAGCAGTCGGGGGGACTCGGGCCCCTACAATGAGCAGTTCTTC.

This chain's CDR3 is CASSPEGHDNEQFF. CDR3 DNA: TGTGCCAGCAGTCCGGAGGGGCATGACAATGAGCAGTTCTTC. This chain connects TRBV9 to TRBJ2-1, with D tentatively TRBD2 (6 bases). Germline CDR1 is SGDLS and CDR2 is YYNGEE. This CDR3 has 14 residues. Deletions cut 5 bases from V and 5 bases from J, with 14 bases between.

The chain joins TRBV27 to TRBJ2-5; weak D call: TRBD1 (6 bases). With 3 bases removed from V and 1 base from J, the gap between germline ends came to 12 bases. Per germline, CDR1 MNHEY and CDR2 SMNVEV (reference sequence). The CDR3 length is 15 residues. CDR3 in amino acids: CASSFFGQPQETQYF. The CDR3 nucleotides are TGTGCCAGCAGTTTCTTCGGACAGCCCCAAGAGACCCAGTACTTC.

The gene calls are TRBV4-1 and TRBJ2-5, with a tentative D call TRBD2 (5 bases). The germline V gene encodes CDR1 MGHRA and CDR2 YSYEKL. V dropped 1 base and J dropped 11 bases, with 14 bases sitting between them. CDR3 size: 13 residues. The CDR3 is CASSQVGVGEQYF. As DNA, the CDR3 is TGCGCCAGCAGCCAAGTCGGAGTTGGGGAGCAGTACTTC.